This is a list of T cell receptor beta chains from one sample in a study of OX40 agonist ivuxolimab in advanced cancers. The table came from immunoSEQ multiplex PCR; TCRdb's copy has only in-frame clones and leaves some out. The data contain about 64,000 clones, over 80% of them singletons. The sequenced sample was CD4+ or CD8+ T cells sorted from blood, obtained in a trial of the OX40 agonist ivuxolimab. The receptors were gathered from an adult with an advanced solid tumor such as melanoma, head and neck, liver or kidney cancer. Both conserved end residues are trimmed from each CDR3. The size field is filled for only some rows; it gives once, few, many or a size class.

TRBV30	NA	TRBJ1-1	AWSDLQATTEAF
TRBV19	once	TRBJ2-3	ASSISGEQTDTQY
TRBV11-2	NA	TRBJ2-7	ASSPNPDGASYEQY
TRBV15	NA	TRBJ2-3	ATSRAGLYQDTQY
TRBV30	NA	TRBJ1-5	AWSVLGTASQPQH
TRBV7-8	NA	TRBJ1-1	ASSLRRGTEAF
TRBV6-5	NA	TRBJ1-2	ASSQQTGIGYT
TRBV4-3	NA	TRBJ2-3	ASSQDLFGTDTQY
TRBV6-6	NA	TRBJ2-6	ASNKMGTGANVLT
TRBV10-3	NA	TRBJ1-4	ASSDFPGGSEKLF
TRBV7-6	NA	TRBJ1-5	ASSLAGQPQH
TRBV7-2	NA	TRBJ1-3	ASSLATVTGNTIY
TRBV15	once	TRBJ1-1	ATSRDGSNTEAF
TRBV7-2	NA	TRBJ1-2	ASSLNRVASGYT
TRBV6-5	NA	TRBJ2-1	ASSRTDSSYNEQF
TRBV7-2	NA	TRBJ2-7	ASSSYPTDSYEQY
TRBV10-3	NA	TRBJ2-7	AISATTTSGSFYEQY
TRBV10-3	NA	TRBJ2-1	AISAPQGGDEQF
TRBV11-2	NA	TRBJ1-2	ASSPGTHYGYT
TRBV6-1	NA	TRBJ1-4	ASSGGTAEKLF
TRBV10-3	few	TRBJ1-5	AISESGGSNQPQH
TRBV6-1	NA	TRBJ2-7	ASSRYEQY
TRBV6-1	NA	TRBJ2-7	ASRGQGAWEQY
TRBV6-1	NA	TRBJ2-3	ASSRTSGSADTQY
TRBV18	once	TRBJ2-7	ASSEDRRPEQY
TRBV18	NA	TRBJ2-2	ASSPGIRPGELF
TRBV30	NA	TRBJ2-5	AWGPGQGAETQY
TRBV7-9	NA	TRBJ2-3	ASSTLAGVADTQY
TRBV2	NA	TRBJ1-2	ASSFQQGNHGYT
TRBV27	NA	TRBJ2-3	ASSLTRGSANTDTQY
TRBV27	NA	TRBJ1-4	ASSLSATWTGGEKLF
TRBV7-3	NA	TRBJ1-2	ASSPGQGPYGYT
TRBV9	NA	TRBJ2-1	ASSPGTRTGWL
TRBV30	NA	TRBJ1-1	ACKRQGNTEAF
TRBV28	once	TRBJ1-2	ASSSGGHANYGYT
TRBV5-8	once	TRBJ2-3	ASPRRVDTQY
TRBV30	once	TRBJ2-5	AWSIGLAVQETQY
TRBV28	NA	TRBJ1-2	ASSLRPGDGYGYT
TRBV11-3	NA	TRBJ1-4	ASSLVPGEKLF
TRBV5-1	NA	TRBJ1-4	ASSSRDSNNEKLF
TRBV7-2	NA	TRBJ2-2	ASSLVGISNTGELF
TRBV2	NA	TRBJ1-1	ASRNMNTEAF
TRBV4-3	NA	TRBJ1-2	ASSQEVRANYGYT
TRBV6-5	NA	TRBJ2-7	ASSYAGQGAYEQY
TRBV28	NA	TRBJ2-7	ASSSQGALVQY
TRBV5-1	NA	TRBJ1-2	ASSKLQGDYGYT
TRBV2	NA	TRBJ1-2	ASSEANGGAGGYT
TRBV7-2	NA	TRBJ2-7	ASSRTSGADYEQY
TRBV6-5	NA	TRBJ2-2	ASRTAAGELF
TRBV6-6	NA	TRBJ2-7	ASGSDFPFYEQY